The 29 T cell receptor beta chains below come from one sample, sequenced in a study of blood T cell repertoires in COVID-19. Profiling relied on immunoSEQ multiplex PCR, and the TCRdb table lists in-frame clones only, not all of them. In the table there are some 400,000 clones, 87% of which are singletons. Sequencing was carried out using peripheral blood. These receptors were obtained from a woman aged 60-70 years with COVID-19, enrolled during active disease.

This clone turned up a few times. The CDR3 region is CASSRRDGLYNEQFF. DNA for the CDR3: TGTGCCAGCAGCCGCCGCGATGGGCTCTACAATGAGCAGTTCTTC. The J gene is TRBJ2-1, the V gene TRBV14; D remains unclear. V was cut by 4 bases and J by 3 bases, with 13 bases left in between. The V gene's germline CDR1 is SGHDN and CDR2 FVKESK. The CDR3 covers 15 residues. The variable domain in full, with the rest retrieved from reference TRBV14 and TRBJ2-1, is EAGVTQFPSHSVIEKGQTVTLRCDPISGHDNLYWYRRVMGKEIKFLLHFVKESKQDESGMPNNRFLAERTGGTYSTLKVQPAELEDSGVYFCASSRRDGLYNEQFFGPGTRLTVL.

Written as DNA, the CDR3 is TGTGCCAGCACCGAGGGGACAGGGGAGACTGAAGCTTTCTTT. Protein sequence: CASTEGTGETEAFF. This chain connects TRBV2 to TRBJ1-1, with 10 positions matching TRBD1. Germline CDR1 SNHLY, CDR2 FYNNEI. J was trimmed by 5 bases and V by 7 bases; bases with no gene match: 7. The length of the CDR3 is 14 residues.

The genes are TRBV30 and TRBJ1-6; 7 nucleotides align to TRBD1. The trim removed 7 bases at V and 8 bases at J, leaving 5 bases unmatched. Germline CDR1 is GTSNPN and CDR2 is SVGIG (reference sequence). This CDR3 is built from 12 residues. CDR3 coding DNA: TGTGCCTTAGACAGGGATTATTCACCCCTCCACTTT. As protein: CALDRDYSPLHF. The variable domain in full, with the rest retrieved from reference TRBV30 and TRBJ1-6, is SQTIHQWPATLVQPVGSPLSLECTVEGTSNPNLYWYRQAAGRGLQLLFYSVGIGQISSEVPQNLSASRPQDRQFILSSKKLLLSDSGFYLCALDRDYSPLHFGNGTRLTVT.

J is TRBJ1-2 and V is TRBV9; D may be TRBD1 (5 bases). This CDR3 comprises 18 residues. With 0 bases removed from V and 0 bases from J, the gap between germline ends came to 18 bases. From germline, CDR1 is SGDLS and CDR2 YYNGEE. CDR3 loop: CASSVAAGGLGSNYGYTF. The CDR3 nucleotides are TGTGCCAGCAGCGTAGCCGCCGGGGGTCTGGGGTCTAACTATGGCTACACCTTC.

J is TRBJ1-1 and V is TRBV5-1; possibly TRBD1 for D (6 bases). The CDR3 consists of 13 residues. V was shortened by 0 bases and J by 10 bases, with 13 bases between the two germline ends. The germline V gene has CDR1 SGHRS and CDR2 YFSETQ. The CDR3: CASSLAGAGGAFF. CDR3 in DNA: TGCGCCAGCAGCTTGGCAGGGGCGGGGGGAGCTTTCTTT.

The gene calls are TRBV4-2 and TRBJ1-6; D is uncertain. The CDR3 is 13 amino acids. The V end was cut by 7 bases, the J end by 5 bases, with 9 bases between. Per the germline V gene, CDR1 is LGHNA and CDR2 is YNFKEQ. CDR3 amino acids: CASMGGNNSPLHF. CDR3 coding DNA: TGTGCCAGCATGGGAGGCAATAATTCACCCCTCCACTTT.

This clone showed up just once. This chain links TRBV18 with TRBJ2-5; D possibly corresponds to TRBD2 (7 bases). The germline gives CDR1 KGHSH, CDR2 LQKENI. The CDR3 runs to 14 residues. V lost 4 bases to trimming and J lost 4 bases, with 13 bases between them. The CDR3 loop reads CASSHNREGETQYF. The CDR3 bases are TGTGCCAGCTCACATAACAGGGAGGGAGAGACCCAGTACTTC.

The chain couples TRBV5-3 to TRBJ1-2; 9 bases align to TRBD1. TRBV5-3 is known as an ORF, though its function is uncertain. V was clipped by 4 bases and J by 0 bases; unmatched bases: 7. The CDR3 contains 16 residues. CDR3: CARSQQGASPNYGYTF. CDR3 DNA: TGTGCCAGAAGCCAACAGGGGGCCTCTCCTAACTATGGCTACACCTTC.

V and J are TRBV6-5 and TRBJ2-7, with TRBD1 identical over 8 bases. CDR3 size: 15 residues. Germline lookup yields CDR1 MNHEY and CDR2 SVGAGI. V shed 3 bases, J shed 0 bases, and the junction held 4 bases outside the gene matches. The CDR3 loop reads CASSYDRGPSYEQYF. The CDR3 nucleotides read TGTGCCAGCAGTTATGACAGGGGCCCCTCCTACGAGCAGTACTTC.

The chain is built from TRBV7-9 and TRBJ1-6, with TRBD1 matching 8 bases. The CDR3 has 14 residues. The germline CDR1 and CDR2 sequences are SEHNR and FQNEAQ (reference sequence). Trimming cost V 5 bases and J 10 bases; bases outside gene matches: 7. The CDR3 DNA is TGTGCCAGCAGCGACGGGACAGGTGGCTCACCCCTCCACTTT. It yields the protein CASSDGTGGSPLHF.

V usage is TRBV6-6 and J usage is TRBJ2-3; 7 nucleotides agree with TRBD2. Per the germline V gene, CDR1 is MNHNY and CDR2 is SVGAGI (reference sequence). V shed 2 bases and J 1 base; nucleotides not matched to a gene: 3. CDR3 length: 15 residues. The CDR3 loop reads CASSYRLAGTDTQYF. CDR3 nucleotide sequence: TGTGCCAGCAGTTACCGGCTAGCGGGCACAGATACGCAGTATTTT.

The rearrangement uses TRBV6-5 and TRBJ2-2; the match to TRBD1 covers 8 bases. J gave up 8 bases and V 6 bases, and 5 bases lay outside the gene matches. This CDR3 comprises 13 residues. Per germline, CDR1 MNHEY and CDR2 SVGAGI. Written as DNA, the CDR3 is TGTGCCAGCAGCAGACAGGGGATGGGGGAGCTGTTTTTT. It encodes CASSRQGMGELFF.

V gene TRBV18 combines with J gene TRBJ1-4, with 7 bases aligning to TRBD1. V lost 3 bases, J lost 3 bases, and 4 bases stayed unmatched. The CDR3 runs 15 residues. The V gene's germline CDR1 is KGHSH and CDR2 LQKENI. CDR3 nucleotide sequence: TGTGCCAGCTCACCGACAGGGAGGCCTAATGAAAAACTGTTTTTT. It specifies CASSPTGRPNEKLFF. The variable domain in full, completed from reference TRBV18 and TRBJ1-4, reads NAGVMQNPRHLVRRRGQEARLRCSPMKGHSHVYWYRQLPEEGLKFMVYLQKENIIDESGMPKERFSAEFPKEGPSILRIQQVVRGDSAAYFCASSPTGRPNEKLFFGSGTQLSVL.

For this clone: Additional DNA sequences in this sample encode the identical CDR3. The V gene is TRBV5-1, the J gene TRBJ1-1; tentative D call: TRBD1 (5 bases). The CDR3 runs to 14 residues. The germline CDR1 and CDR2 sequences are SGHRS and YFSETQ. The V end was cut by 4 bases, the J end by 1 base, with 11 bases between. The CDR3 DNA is TGCGCCAGCAGCCTTCAGGGAGGGAACACTGAAGCTTTCTTT. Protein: CASSLQGGNTEAFF. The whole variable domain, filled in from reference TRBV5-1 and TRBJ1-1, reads KAGVTQTPRYLIKTRGQQVTLSCSPISGHRSVSWYQQTPGQGLQFLFEYFSETQRNKGNFPGRFSGRQFSNSRSEMNVSTLELGDSALYLCASSLQGGNTEAFFGQGTRLTVV.

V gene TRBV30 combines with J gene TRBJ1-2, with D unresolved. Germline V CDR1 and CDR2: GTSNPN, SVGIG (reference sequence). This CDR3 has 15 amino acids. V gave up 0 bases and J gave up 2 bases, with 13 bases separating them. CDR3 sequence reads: CAWSVPSRANYGYTF. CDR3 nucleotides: TGTGCCTGGAGTGTTCCTTCGCGGGCGAACTATGGCTACACCTTC.

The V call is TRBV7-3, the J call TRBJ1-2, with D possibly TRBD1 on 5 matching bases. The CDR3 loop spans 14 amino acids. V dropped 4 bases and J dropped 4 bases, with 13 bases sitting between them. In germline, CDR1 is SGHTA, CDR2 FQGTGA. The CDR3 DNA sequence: TGTGCCAGCAGCTCTGGTCCTGACAGCTATGGCTACACCTTC. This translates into CASSSGPDSYGYTF.

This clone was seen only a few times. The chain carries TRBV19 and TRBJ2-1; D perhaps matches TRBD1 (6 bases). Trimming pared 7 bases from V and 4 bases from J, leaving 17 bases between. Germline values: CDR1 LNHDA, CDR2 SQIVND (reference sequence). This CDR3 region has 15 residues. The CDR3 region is CASTGGDRPYNEQFF. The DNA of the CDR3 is TGTGCCAGTACTGGGGGAGACAGGCCTTACAATGAGCAGTTCTTC.

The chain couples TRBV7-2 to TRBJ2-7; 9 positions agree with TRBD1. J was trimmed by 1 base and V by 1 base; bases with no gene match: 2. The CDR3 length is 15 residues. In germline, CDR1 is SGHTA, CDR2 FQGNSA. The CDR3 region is CASSLVGQGSYEQYF. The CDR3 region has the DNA TGTGCCAGCAGCTTAGTGGGACAGGGATCCTACGAGCAGTACTTC.

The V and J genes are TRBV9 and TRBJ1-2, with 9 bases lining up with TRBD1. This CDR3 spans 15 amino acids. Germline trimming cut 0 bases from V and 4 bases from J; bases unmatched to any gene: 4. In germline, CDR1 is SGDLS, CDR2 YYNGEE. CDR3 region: CASSVGMDRGYGYTF. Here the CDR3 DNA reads TGTGCCAGCAGCGTAGGGATGGACAGGGGCTATGGCTACACCTTC.

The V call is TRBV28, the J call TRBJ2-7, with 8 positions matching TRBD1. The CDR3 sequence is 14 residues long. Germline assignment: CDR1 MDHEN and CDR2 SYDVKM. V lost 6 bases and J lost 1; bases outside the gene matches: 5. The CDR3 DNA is TGTGCCAGCAGGCCTACAGGGGGTTCCTACGAGCAGTACTTC. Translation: CASRPTGGSYEQYF.

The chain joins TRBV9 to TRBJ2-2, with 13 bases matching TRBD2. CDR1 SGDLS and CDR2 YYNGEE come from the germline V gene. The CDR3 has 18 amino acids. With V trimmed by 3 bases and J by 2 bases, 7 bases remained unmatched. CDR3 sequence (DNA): TGTGCCAGCAGCGCCCGGACTAGCGGGGGCCTCAACACCGGGGAGCTGTTTTTT. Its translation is CASSARTSGGLNTGELFF.

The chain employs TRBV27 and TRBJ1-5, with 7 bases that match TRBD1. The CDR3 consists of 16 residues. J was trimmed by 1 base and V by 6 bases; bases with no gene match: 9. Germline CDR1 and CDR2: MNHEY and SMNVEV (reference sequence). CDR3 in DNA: TGTGCCAGCAGCCCTAGGGACAGCGTCAGCAATCAGCCCCAGCATTTT. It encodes CASSPRDSVSNQPQHF.

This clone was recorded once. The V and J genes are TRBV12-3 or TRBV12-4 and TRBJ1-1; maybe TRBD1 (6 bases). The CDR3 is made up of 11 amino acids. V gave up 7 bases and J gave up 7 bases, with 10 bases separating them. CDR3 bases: TGTGCCAGCACGAGGGGGATTGAAGCTTTCTTT. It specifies CASTRGIEAFF.

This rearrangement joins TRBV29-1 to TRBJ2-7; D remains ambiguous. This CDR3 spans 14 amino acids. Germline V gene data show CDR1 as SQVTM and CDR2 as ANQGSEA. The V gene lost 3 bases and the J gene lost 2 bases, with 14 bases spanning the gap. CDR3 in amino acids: CSVDVAAKPYEQYF. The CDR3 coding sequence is TGCAGCGTTGACGTCGCCGCGAAACCCTACGAGCAGTACTTC.

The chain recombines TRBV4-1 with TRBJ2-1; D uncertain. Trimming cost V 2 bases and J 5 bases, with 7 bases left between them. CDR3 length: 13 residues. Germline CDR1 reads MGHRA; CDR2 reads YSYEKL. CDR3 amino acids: CASSQNRDNEQFF. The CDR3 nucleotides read TGCGCCAGCAGCCAAAATCGGGACAATGAGCAGTTCTTC.

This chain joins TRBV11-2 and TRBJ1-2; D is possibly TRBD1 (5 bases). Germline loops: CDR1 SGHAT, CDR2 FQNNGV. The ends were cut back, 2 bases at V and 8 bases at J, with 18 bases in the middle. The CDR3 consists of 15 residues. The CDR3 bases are TGTGCCAGCAGCTTACAGGGCAGGGACTCGGAAGGCTACACCTTC. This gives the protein CASSLQGRDSEGYTF.

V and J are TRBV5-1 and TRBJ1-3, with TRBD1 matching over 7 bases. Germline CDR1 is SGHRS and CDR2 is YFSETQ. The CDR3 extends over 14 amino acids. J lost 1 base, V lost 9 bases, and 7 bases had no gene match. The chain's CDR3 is CATKRDSSGNTIYF. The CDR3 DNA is TGCGCCACCAAGAGGGACAGTTCTGGAAACACCATATATTTT.

The CDR3 spells CASSYGGTGEKLFF. The DNA for the CDR3 is TGTGCCAGCAGTTACGGGGGCACGGGCGAAAAACTGTTTTTT. J is TRBJ1-4 and V is TRBV6-5, with a weak D call TRBD1 (6 bases). Germline V gene sequence: CDR1 MNHEY, CDR2 SVGAGI. V was trimmed by 2 bases and J by 8 bases, leaving 12 bases between them. The CDR3 length is 14 residues.

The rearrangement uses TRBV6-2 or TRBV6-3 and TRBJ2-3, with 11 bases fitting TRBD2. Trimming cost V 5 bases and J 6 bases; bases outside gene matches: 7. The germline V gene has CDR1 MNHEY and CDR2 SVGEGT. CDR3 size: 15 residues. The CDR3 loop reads CASSPLAGVRDTQYF. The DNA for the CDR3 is TGTGCCAGCAGTCCACTAGCGGGGGTTCGGGATACGCAGTATTTT.